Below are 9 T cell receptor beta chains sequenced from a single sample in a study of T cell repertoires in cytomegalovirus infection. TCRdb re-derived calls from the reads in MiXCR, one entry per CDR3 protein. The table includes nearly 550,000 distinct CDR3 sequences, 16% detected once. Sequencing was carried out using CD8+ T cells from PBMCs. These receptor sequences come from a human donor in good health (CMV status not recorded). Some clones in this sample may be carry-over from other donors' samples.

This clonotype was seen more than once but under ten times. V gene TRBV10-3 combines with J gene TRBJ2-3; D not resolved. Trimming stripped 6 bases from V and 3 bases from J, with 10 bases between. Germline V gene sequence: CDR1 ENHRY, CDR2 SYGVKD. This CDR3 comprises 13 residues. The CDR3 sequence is CAISEPMTDTQYF. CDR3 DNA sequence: TGTGCCATCAGCGAACCTATGACAGATACGCAGTATTTT.

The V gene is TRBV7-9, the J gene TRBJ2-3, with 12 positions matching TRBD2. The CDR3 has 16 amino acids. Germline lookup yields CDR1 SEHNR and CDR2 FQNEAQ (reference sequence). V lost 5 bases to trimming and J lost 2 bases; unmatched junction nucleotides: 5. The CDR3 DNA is TGTGCCAGCAGCAGAGGGACTAGCGGGTACACAGATACGCAGTATTTT. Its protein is CASSRGTSGYTDTQYF.

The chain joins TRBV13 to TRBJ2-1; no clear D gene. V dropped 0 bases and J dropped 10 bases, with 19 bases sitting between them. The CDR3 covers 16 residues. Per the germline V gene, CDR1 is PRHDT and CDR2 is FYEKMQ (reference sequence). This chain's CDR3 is CASSLGWTATVGEQFF. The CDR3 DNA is TGTGCCAGCAGCTTAGGGTGGACCGCCACCGTCGGGGAGCAGTTCTTC.

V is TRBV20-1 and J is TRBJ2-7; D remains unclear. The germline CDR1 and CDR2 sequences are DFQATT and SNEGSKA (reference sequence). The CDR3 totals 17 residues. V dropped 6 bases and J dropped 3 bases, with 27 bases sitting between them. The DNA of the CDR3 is TGCAGTGCCGGCTTCCGACCACCCCAACTACCCTACTACGAGCAGTACTTC. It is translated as CSAGFRPPQLPYYEQYF.

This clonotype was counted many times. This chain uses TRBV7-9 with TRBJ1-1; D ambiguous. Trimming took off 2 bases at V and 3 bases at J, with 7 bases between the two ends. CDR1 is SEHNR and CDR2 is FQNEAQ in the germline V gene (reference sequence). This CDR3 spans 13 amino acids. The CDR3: CASSLPGYTEAFF. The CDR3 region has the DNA TGTGCCAGCAGCTTACCGGGGTACACTGAAGCTTTCTTT.

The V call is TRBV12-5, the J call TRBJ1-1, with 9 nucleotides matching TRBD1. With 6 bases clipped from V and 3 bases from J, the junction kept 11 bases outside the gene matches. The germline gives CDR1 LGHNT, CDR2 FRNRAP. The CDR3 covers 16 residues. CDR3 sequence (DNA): TGTGCTAGTGGCTGGGGACGGGACAGGGAGGACACTGAAGCTTTCTTT. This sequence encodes CASGWGRDREDTEAFF.

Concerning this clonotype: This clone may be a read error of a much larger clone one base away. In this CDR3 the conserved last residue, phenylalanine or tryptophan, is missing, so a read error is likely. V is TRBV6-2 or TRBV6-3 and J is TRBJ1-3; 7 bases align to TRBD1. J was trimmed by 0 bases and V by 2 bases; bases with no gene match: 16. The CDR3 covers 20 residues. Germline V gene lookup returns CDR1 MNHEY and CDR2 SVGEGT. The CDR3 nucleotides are TGTGCCAGCAGTTACCCGACACCGGACAGGAACCCACACTCTGGAAACACCATATATTAT. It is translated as CASSYPTPDRNPHSGNTIYY.

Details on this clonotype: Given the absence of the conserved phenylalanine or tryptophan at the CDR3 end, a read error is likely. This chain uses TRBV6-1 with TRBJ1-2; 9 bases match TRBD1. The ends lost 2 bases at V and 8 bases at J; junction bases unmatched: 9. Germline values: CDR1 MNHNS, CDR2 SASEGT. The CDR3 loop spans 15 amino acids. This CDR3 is CASSEFSGQGWGYTL. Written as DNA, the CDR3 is TGTGCCAGCAGTGAATTCTCGGGACAGGGATGGGGCTACACCTTA.

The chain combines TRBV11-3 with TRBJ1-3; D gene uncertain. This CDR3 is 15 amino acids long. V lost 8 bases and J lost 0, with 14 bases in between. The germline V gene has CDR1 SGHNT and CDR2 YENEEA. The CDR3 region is CASSHPEDSGNTIYF. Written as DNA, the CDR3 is TGTGCCAGCTCCCATCCGGAGGACTCTGGAAACACCATATATTTT.